These 23 T cell receptor beta chains were all obtained from the same sample, sequenced in a study of control samples from healthy donors and cancer patients. Repertoires were generated with immunoSEQ multiplex PCR, while TCRdb's copy carries only in-frame clones and drops some. The sample holds some 190,000 clones, 91% seen once. Sequencing was carried out using blood. These receptor sequences come from a man aged 25-45 years in good health.

Comments on this clone: At one end the junction does not follow the germline gene, possibly because of a read error. J is TRBJ1-1 and V is TRBV10-3; D gene uncertain. The CDR3 is 12 residues long. Per the germline V gene, CDR1 is ENHRY and CDR2 is SYGVKD. The DNA for the CDR3 is TGTGCCATCAAGGAAGTGAACGCTGAAGCTTTCTTT. Translated, it gives CAIKEVNAEAFF.

This clone was observed once. The chain combines TRBV27 with TRBJ2-1; 10 bases are shared with TRBD1. Germline V CDR1 and CDR2: MNHEY, SMNVEV (reference sequence). The CDR3 consists of 16 residues. J was trimmed by 7 bases and V by 5 bases; bases with no gene match: 11. The CDR3 is CASSLPGDRGRNEQFF. The CDR3 nucleotides read TGTGCCAGCAGTCTCCCGGGGGACAGGGGTCGTAATGAGCAGTTCTTC.

V gene TRBV7-9 combines with J gene TRBJ2-1, with D unresolved. Deletions cut 3 bases from V and 3 bases from J, with 6 bases between. Per germline, CDR1 SEHNR and CDR2 FQNEAQ (reference sequence). The CDR3 runs 13 residues. The CDR3 protein is CASSFDNYNEQFF. The CDR3 bases are TGTGCCAGCAGCTTCGATAACTACAATGAGCAGTTCTTC. The full variable domain, its missing parts supplied by reference TRBV7-9 and TRBJ2-1, is DTGVSQNPRHKITKRGQNVTFRCDPISEHNRLYWYRQTLGQGPEFLTYFQNEAQLEKSRLLSDRFSAERPKGSFSTLEIQRTEQGDSAMYLCASSFDNYNEQFFGPGTRLTVL.

A word on this clone: The sample carries other DNA sequences with the same CDR3. The gene calls are TRBV2 and TRBJ2-1; D remains unclear. Germline V CDR1 and CDR2: SNHLY, FYNNEI. The CDR3 runs 13 residues. Trimming took 2 bases from V and 9 from J, leaving 11 bases between them. As DNA, the CDR3 is TGTGCCAGCAGTGAATTTGGTCGTGGTGAGCAGTTCTTC. Translation: CASSEFGRGEQFF. Looking up the rest from reference TRBV2 and TRBJ2-1 gives the full variable domain: EPEVTQTPSHQVTQMGQEVILRCVPISNHLYFYWYRQILGQKVEFLVSFYNNEISEKSEIFDDQFSVERPDGSNFTLKIRSTKLEDSAMYFCASSEFGRGEQFFGPGTRLTVL.

The V and J genes are TRBV19 and TRBJ2-2; 9 nucleotides match TRBD1. In germline, CDR1 is LNHDA, CDR2 SQIVND (reference sequence). This CDR3 has 16 amino acids. Trimming took 6 bases from V and 4 from J; bases not matched to a gene: 9. The CDR3 DNA follows: TGTGCCAGTAGAGCCACAGGGACAGGGTCCACCGGGGAGCTGTTTTTT. This gives the protein CASRATGTGSTGELFF.

The J gene is TRBJ1-4, the V gene TRBV9, with D unclear. Trimming took 0 bases from V and 0 from J, leaving 9 bases between them. Germline loops: CDR1 SGDLS, CDR2 YYNGEE. CDR3 length: 16 residues. The chain's CDR3 is CASSVVPVPTNEKLFF. CDR3 DNA sequence: TGTGCCAGCAGCGTAGTTCCAGTTCCAACTAATGAAAAACTGTTTTTT.

The chain joins TRBV6-2 or TRBV6-3 to TRBJ2-7; the match to TRBD1 covers 9 bases. V lost 2 bases to trimming and J lost 2 bases; unmatched junction nucleotides: 4. The CDR3 is made up of 15 amino acids. Germline assignment: CDR1 MNHEY and CDR2 SVGEGT. DNA for the CDR3: TGTGCCAGCAGTTACATGACAGGGGGTGCCTACGAGCAGTACTTC. Translation gives CASSYMTGGAYEQYF.

The gene calls are TRBV7-9 and TRBJ2-7; 9 bases are shared with TRBD1. Germline CDR1 SEHNR, CDR2 FQNEAQ (reference sequence). V was clipped by 1 base and J by 7 bases; unmatched bases: 5. CDR3 length: 14 residues. The CDR3 reads CASSLGQGVGEQYF. As DNA, the CDR3 is TGTGCCAGCAGCTTAGGACAGGGGGTAGGGGAGCAGTACTTC.

This chain uses TRBV14 with TRBJ2-6; D call uncertain. Trimming shortened V by 0 bases and J by 5 bases, and 11 bases separated the two germline ends. Germline CDR1 reads SGHDN; CDR2 reads FVKESK. This CDR3 comprises 16 residues. The DNA for the CDR3 is TGTGCCAGCAGCCAAGATTCGGAACCCTGGGCCAACGTCCTGACTTTC. Translation gives CASSQDSEPWANVLTF.

The V call is TRBV27, the J call TRBJ1-5; 9 bases match TRBD1. Germline V gives CDR1 MNHEY, CDR2 SMNVEV (reference sequence). The CDR3 sequence is 14 residues long. V gave up 5 bases and J gave up 7 bases; unmatched junction bases: 6. CDR3 region: CASSLPGQGQPQHF. CDR3 sequence (DNA): TGTGCCAGCAGTCTACCGGGACAGGGACAGCCCCAGCATTTT.

The chain is built from TRBV7-9 and TRBJ1-2, with D tentatively TRBD1 (6 bases). Germline-derived CDR1 and CDR2 are SEHNR and FQNEAQ (reference sequence). Deletions cut 2 bases from V and 4 bases from J, with 8 bases between. The CDR3 length is 13 residues. The CDR3 loop is CASSLQGTYGYTF. The DNA for the CDR3 is TGTGCCAGCAGCTTACAGGGGACCTATGGCTACACCTTC. Full variable domain (rest looked up from reference TRBV7-9 and TRBJ1-2): DTGVSQNPRHKITKRGQNVTFRCDPISEHNRLYWYRQTLGQGPEFLTYFQNEAQLEKSRLLSDRFSAERPKGSFSTLEIQRTEQGDSAMYLCASSLQGTYGYTFGSGTRLTVV.

The rearrangement uses TRBV10-3 and TRBJ1-4; D not resolved. This CDR3 spans 13 amino acids. Germline V gene lookup returns CDR1 ENHRY and CDR2 SYGVKD. Trimming took 2 bases from V and 5 from J, leaving 6 bases between them. This CDR3 is CAISEQHNEKLFF. DNA of the CDR3: TGTGCCATCAGTGAGCAGCACAATGAAAAACTGTTTTTT.

The J gene is TRBJ2-7, the V gene TRBV6-5, with 14 bases identical to TRBD2. The J segment lost 9 bases and the V segment lost 4 bases, leaving 8 bases of the junction unmatched. Germline values: CDR1 MNHEY, CDR2 SVGAGI. This CDR3 comprises 15 residues. The CDR3 loop reads CASSSRLAGGQSQYF. The CDR3 DNA sequence: TGTGCCAGCAGTTCCCGACTAGCGGGGGGGCAGTCGCAGTACTTC.

The V and J genes are TRBV29-1 and TRBJ1-1; D is ambiguous. V was shortened by 1 base and J by 6 bases, with 9 bases between the two germline ends. The CDR3 totals 12 residues. CDR1 and CDR2 (germline): SQVTM, ANQGSEA. The CDR3 DNA is TGCAGCGTTGAAGTGACGGTGCCTGAAGCTTTCTTT. Its protein product is CSVEVTVPEAFF.

V gene TRBV7-9 combines with J gene TRBJ2-2, with 7 bases aligning to TRBD2. This CDR3 is built from 15 residues. V shed 7 bases, J shed 4 bases, and the junction held 9 bases outside the gene matches. Germline V gene lookup returns CDR1 SEHNR and CDR2 FQNEAQ (reference sequence). The CDR3 loop is CASKGLQERTGELFF. In DNA form, the CDR3 reads TGTGCCAGCAAGGGACTACAGGAACGCACCGGGGAGCTGTTTTTT.

The V gene is TRBV13, the J gene TRBJ1-1; 9 nucleotides match TRBD1. This CDR3 is built from 16 residues. The V segment lost 2 bases and the J segment 2 bases; nucleotides outside the gene matches: 6. Germline-derived CDR1 and CDR2 are PRHDT and FYEKMQ (reference sequence). The DNA for the CDR3 is TGTGCCAGCAGCTTAACAGTGGGACAGGGTAACACTGAAGCTTTCTTT. It encodes CASSLTVGQGNTEAFF.

The table lists this clone with a few counts. The rearrangement uses TRBV5-1 and TRBJ1-6; possibly TRBD1 for D (6 bases). The CDR3 sequence is 14 residues long. V was trimmed by 4 bases and J by 5 bases, leaving 10 bases between them. Germline V CDR1 and CDR2: SGHRS, YFSETQ. CDR3 sequence (DNA): TGCGCCAGCAGCCTTAGACAGGATAATTCACCCCTCCACTTT. Its protein product is CASSLRQDNSPLHF.

CDR3 coding DNA: TGTGCCACCAGTTACCGGGAGGCAGTCAGCACAGATACGCAGTATTTT. It codes for CATSYREAVSTDTQYF. The chain combines TRBV24-1 with TRBJ2-3, with 7 bases that match TRBD2. The germline gives CDR1 KGHDR, CDR2 SFDVKD. The CDR3 sequence is 16 residues long. V gave up 6 bases and J gave up 0 bases; unmatched junction bases: 8.

The chain uses TRBV6-6 and TRBJ1-1; possibly TRBD1 for D (5 bases). V lost 4 bases, J lost 6 bases, and 12 bases lay in between. The CDR3 runs 13 residues. Germline CDR1 and CDR2: MNHNY and SVGAGI (reference sequence). The CDR3 DNA is TGTGCCAGCAGTTGGGGCGGCAGCCCTGAAGCTTTCTTT. This sequence encodes CASSWGGSPEAFF.

The chain uses TRBV30 and TRBJ1-3; 7 nucleotides agree with TRBD1. CDR1 is GTSNPN and CDR2 is SVGIG in the germline V gene (reference sequence). The CDR3 covers 12 residues. J lost 2 bases, V lost 5 bases, and 0 bases had no gene match. This CDR3 reads CAWGQAGNTIYF. The CDR3 region has the DNA TGTGCCTGGGGACAGGCTGGAAACACCATATATTTT.

The gene calls are TRBV27 and TRBJ1-6, with a tentative D call TRBD1 (6 bases). There are 15 residues in the CDR3. V lost 3 bases, J lost 6 bases, and 12 bases lay in between. The germline gives CDR1 MNHEY, CDR2 SMNVEV (reference sequence). The CDR3 loop is CASSFWQGFNSPLHF. Written as DNA, the CDR3 is TGTGCCAGCAGTTTTTGGCAGGGGTTTAATTCACCCCTCCACTTT.

The V call is TRBV6-6, the J call TRBJ1-6; D is undetermined. The V gene lost 5 bases and the J gene lost 4 bases, with 18 bases spanning the gap. Looked up from germline, CDR1 is MNHNY and CDR2 is SVGAGI (reference sequence). This CDR3 spans 17 amino acids. CDR3 bases: TGTGCCAGCAGTCCTTACGACCCTAGGAGGTATAATTCACCCCTCCACTTT. This encodes CASSPYDPRRYNSPLHF.

The gene calls are TRBV5-4 and TRBJ1-2, with D maybe TRBD1 (6 bases). Trimming left V 0 bases short and J 0 bases short, with 12 bases between. Per the germline V gene, CDR1 is SGHNT and CDR2 is YYREEE (reference sequence). This CDR3 has 16 residues. Here the CDR3 reads CASSLEWGRPNYGYTF. The CDR3 DNA reads as TGTGCCAGCAGCTTGGAATGGGGGCGACCTAACTATGGCTACACCTTC.